The 23 T cell receptor beta chains listed next were all sequenced from one sample in a study of blood T cell repertoires in COVID-19. Profiling relied on immunoSEQ multiplex PCR, and the TCRdb table lists in-frame clones only, not all of them. The sample lists around 230,000 clones; less than 85% were seen once. Source material: peripheral blood. The receptors originated from a woman in her 70s with active or convalescent COVID-19.

This chain links TRBV2 with TRBJ2-2; TRBD2 aligns across 9 bases. Germline values: CDR1 SNHLY, CDR2 FYNNEI. The CDR3 loop spans 15 amino acids. The junction had 6 bases not matched to a gene; V was cut back by 5 bases and J by 5 bases. The CDR3 spells CASSIWLAGTGELFF. As DNA, the CDR3 is TGTGCCAGCAGTATTTGGCTAGCGGGGACCGGGGAGCTGTTTTTT.

This clone was seen once. V and J are TRBV6-5 and TRBJ2-1; D is ambiguous. The ends were cut back, 4 bases at V and 15 bases at J, with 25 bases in the middle. Per germline, CDR1 MNHEY and CDR2 SVGAGI. This CDR3 is built from 15 residues. DNA of the CDR3: TGTGCCAGCAGTTTCAGACAAGCCCGTGAGAGCACCGGGTTCTTC. Its protein product is CASSFRQARESTGFF.

This chain uses TRBV5-1 with TRBJ2-7; 7 bases are a match to TRBD2. In germline, CDR1 is SGHRS, CDR2 YFSETQ. CDR3 length: 15 residues. J lost 4 bases, V lost 0 bases, and 7 bases had no gene match. This chain's CDR3 is CASSLGVGGPYEQYF. CDR3 coding DNA: TGCGCCAGCAGCTTGGGGGTGGGAGGGCCTTACGAGCAGTACTTC.

The chain combines TRBV10-3 with TRBJ2-7; tentative D call: TRBD2 (6 bases). Germline loops: CDR1 ENHRY, CDR2 SYGVKD. The CDR3 is 12 amino acids. The ends were cut back, 8 bases at V and 5 bases at J, with 13 bases in the middle. The CDR3 bases are TGTGCCATCTCGGGGTCGGGGGACGAGCAGTACTTC. The encoded protein is CAISGSGDEQYF.

The chain couples TRBV27 to TRBJ2-5; D is perhaps TRBD2 (6 bases). The CDR3 has 17 residues. The V end lost 4 bases, the J end lost 0 bases, and 18 bases lay between the germline ends. Looked up from germline, CDR1 is MNHEY and CDR2 is SMNVEV (reference sequence). CDR3 nucleotides: TGTGCCAGCAGTTCAGATCCGGGACTCCTGTACCAAGAGACCCAGTACTTC. It translates to CASSSDPGLLYQETQYF.

V gene TRBV18 combines with J gene TRBJ1-4; tentatively, D is TRBD1 (5 bases). The germline V gene has CDR1 KGHSH and CDR2 LQKENI. Trimming shortened V by 1 base and J by 12 bases, and 18 bases separated the two germline ends. The CDR3 has 15 amino acids. CDR3 sequence (DNA): TGTGCCAGCTCACCACGATCCAGGGAGGGTTTGGAACTGTTTTTT. Amino acid sequence: CASSPRSREGLELFF.

V and J are TRBV29-1 and TRBJ2-1, with 9 bases aligning to TRBD1. With 7 bases clipped from V and 5 bases from J, the junction kept 6 bases outside the gene matches. The CDR3 is 13 amino acids. The germline V gene encodes CDR1 SQVTM and CDR2 ANQGSEA. The CDR3 DNA is TGCAGCGCCACGGGACAGGGCGACAATGAGCAGTTCTTC. Amino acid sequence: CSATGQGDNEQFF.

Here the CDR3 DNA reads TGTGCCAGCAGTTTCGCCGGGACAGAGAATGAAAAACTGTTTTTT. Translating it yields CASSFAGTENEKLFF. The J gene is TRBJ1-4, the V gene TRBV6-5; TRBD1 aligns across 7 bases. CDR3 length equals 15 residues. The ends lost 4 bases at V and 5 bases at J; junction bases unmatched: 7. Germline CDR1 is MNHEY and CDR2 is SVGAGI.

This clone occurred once. The rearrangement joins TRBV28 to TRBJ1-5; 9 bases fit TRBD1. CDR1 is MDHEN, CDR2 SYDVKM, per germline. J was trimmed by 7 bases and V by 7 bases; bases with no gene match: 8. The CDR3 totals 14 residues. The CDR3 here is CASTPGQGSQPQHF. Written as DNA, the CDR3 is TGTGCCAGCACCCCGGGACAGGGAAGCCAGCCCCAGCATTTT.

The J gene is TRBJ2-7, the V gene TRBV6-5; maybe TRBD1 (5 bases). V dropped 6 bases and J dropped 2 bases, with 8 bases sitting between them. The germline CDR1 and CDR2 sequences are MNHEY and SVGAGI. The CDR3 is 12 amino acids. CDR3: CASRGHPYEQYF. The CDR3 coding sequence is TGTGCCAGCAGAGGACATCCCTACGAGCAGTACTTC.

The rearrangement joins TRBV5-6 to TRBJ2-7; unclear D gene. Germline values: CDR1 SGHDT, CDR2 YYEEEE. V lost 2 bases and J lost 3, with 6 bases in between. CDR3 length equals 12 residues. The CDR3 protein is CASSFHGYEQYF. DNA of the CDR3: TGTGCCAGCAGCTTCCACGGCTACGAGCAGTACTTC.

This chain uses TRBV5-1 with TRBJ2-2; TRBD1 might be the D (5 bases). There are 13 residues in the CDR3. CDR1 and CDR2 (germline): SGHRS, YFSETQ. V was pared by 3 bases and J by 7 bases, with 10 bases between. In nucleotides, the CDR3 is TGCGCCAGCAGCTCCAGGGTAATCGGGGAGCTGTTTTTT. Translation: CASSSRVIGELFF.

This chain links TRBV7-6 with TRBJ1-1; 8 positions match TRBD1. The CDR3 spans 16 residues. The junction had 6 bases not matched to a gene; V was cut back by 2 bases and J by 1 base. Per germline, CDR1 SGHVS and CDR2 FNYEAQ. CDR3 residues: CASSLKAGGGNTEAFF. DNA of the CDR3: TGTGCCAGCAGCTTAAAAGCAGGGGGCGGGAACACTGAAGCTTTCTTT.

The chain couples TRBV18 to TRBJ2-2; D is possibly TRBD2 (5 bases). Trimming took off 3 bases at V and 2 bases at J, with 10 bases between the two ends. From germline, CDR1 is KGHSH and CDR2 LQKENI. This CDR3 has 15 residues. This chain's CDR3 is CASSPQDFNTGELFF. Here the CDR3 DNA reads TGTGCCAGCTCACCGCAGGACTTTAACACCGGGGAGCTGTTTTTT.

This clone has just a few counts. The rearrangement joins TRBV9 to TRBJ2-2; the D gene is possibly TRBD1 (6 bases). The CDR3 has 16 amino acids. The V end lost 5 bases, the J end lost 3 bases, and 17 bases lay between the germline ends. Germline V lookup: CDR1 SGDLS, CDR2 YYNGEE. The DNA for the CDR3 is TGTGCCAGCAGGGCCGGGATTTCAGGGGACACCGGGGAGCTGTTTTTT. This sequence encodes CASRAGISGDTGELFF.

V and J are TRBV5-6 and TRBJ1-1; TRBD1 matches at 9 bases. Per germline, CDR1 SGHDT and CDR2 YYEEEE. V shed 0 bases and J 5 bases; nucleotides not matched to a gene: 5. The CDR3 loop spans 15 amino acids. In DNA, the CDR3 is TGTGCCAGCAGCTTGGCTGACAGGGGGTGGACTGAAGCTTTCTTT. It is translated as CASSLADRGWTEAFF.

The chain joins TRBV2 to TRBJ1-5; a weak D match, TRBD1 (5 bases). Trimming pared 8 bases from V and 4 bases from J, leaving 12 bases between. The CDR3 is 13 residues long. Germline CDR1 and CDR2: SNHLY and FYNNEI. The CDR3 here is CASEATGNQPQHF. The CDR3 nucleotides are TGTGCCAGCGAGGCCACAGGAAATCAGCCCCAGCATTTT. Full variable domain (remainder filled in from reference TRBV2 and TRBJ1-5): EPEVTQTPSHQVTQMGQEVILRCVPISNHLYFYWYRQILGQKVEFLVSFYNNEISEKSEIFDDQFSVERPDGSNFTLKIRSTKLEDSAMYFCASEATGNQPQHFGDGTRLSIL.

This clone has just a few counts. The chain joins TRBV6-1 to TRBJ1-6; no clear D. This CDR3 has 13 amino acids. The V end lost 3 bases, the J end lost 10 bases, and 10 bases lay between the germline ends. Germline CDR1 MNHNS, CDR2 SASEGT. The CDR3 sequence: CASSEEPGSPLHF. CDR3 bases: TGTGCCAGCAGTGAGGAACCGGGGTCACCCCTCCACTTT.

In its sample, this clone was seen a few times. The CDR3 nucleotides read TGCGCCAGCAGCCAAGGAGTGGGACAGGGTTCCTATGGCTACACCTTC. Translated, it gives CASSQGVGQGSYGYTF. The chain links TRBV4-1 to TRBJ1-2, with TRBD1 matching over 9 bases. Germline-derived CDR1 and CDR2 are MGHRA and YSYEKL. Trimming removed 1 base from V and 4 bases from J; junction bases left unmatched: 7. The CDR3 length is 16 residues.

This chain connects TRBV7-9 to TRBJ2-7, with TRBD2 matching 8 bases. The CDR3 runs 12 residues. V lost 8 bases, J lost 3 bases, and 3 bases stayed unmatched. The germline V gene encodes CDR1 SEHNR and CDR2 FQNEAQ (reference sequence). The CDR3 protein is CASAREGYEQYF. Written as DNA, the CDR3 is TGTGCCAGCGCCCGGGAGGGCTACGAGCAGTACTTC. Together with reference TRBV7-9 and TRBJ2-7, the CDR3 gives the full variable domain: DTGVSQNPRHKITKRGQNVTFRCDPISEHNRLYWYRQTLGQGPEFLTYFQNEAQLEKSRLLSDRFSAERPKGSFSTLEIQRTEQGDSAMYLCASAREGYEQYFGPGTRLTVT.

The rearrangement joins TRBV6-6 to TRBJ2-3; TRBD2 aligns across 9 bases. The V gene's germline CDR1 is MNHNY and CDR2 SVGAGI (reference sequence). Trimming cost V 5 bases and J 6 bases; bases outside gene matches: 15. The length of the CDR3 is 17 residues. CDR3 region: CASSPLRLADPADTQYF. In DNA form, the CDR3 reads TGTGCCAGCAGTCCCTTAAGACTAGCGGACCCTGCGGATACGCAGTATTTT.

This chain joins TRBV6-2 or TRBV6-3 and TRBJ2-1; maybe TRBD2 (5 bases). There are 12 residues in the CDR3. Germline CDR1 is MNHEY and CDR2 is SVGEGT. The V gene lost 5 bases and the J gene lost 12 bases, with 14 bases spanning the gap. This CDR3 reads CASSDDYPRQFF. CDR3 nucleotides: TGTGCCAGCAGTGATGACTATCCCCGGCAGTTCTTC.

This clone was seen once. The V call is TRBV7-2, the J call TRBJ2-1; 8 positions agree with TRBD2. CDR1 and CDR2 (germline): SGHTA, FQGNSA. Trimming took 5 bases from V and 4 from J; bases not matched to a gene: 13. This CDR3 contains 17 residues. Here the CDR3 reads CASSQAFGRGAYNEQFF. CDR3 sequence (DNA): TGTGCCAGCAGCCAAGCGTTTGGGCGGGGGGCATACAATGAGCAGTTCTTC.